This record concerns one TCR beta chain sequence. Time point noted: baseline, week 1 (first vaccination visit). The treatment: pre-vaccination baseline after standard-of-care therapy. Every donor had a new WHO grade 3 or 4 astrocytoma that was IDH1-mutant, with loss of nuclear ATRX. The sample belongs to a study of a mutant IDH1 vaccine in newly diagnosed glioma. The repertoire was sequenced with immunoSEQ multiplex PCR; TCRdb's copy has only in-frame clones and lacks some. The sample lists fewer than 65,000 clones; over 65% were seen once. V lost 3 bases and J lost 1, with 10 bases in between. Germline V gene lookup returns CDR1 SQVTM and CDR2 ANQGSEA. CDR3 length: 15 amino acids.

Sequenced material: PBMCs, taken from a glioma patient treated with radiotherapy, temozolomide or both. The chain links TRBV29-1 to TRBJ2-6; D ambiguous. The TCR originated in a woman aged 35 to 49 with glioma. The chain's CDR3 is CSVEAVGSGANVLTF. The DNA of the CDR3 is TGCAGCGTTGAGGCCGTTGGATCTGGGGCCAACGTCCTGACTTTC.